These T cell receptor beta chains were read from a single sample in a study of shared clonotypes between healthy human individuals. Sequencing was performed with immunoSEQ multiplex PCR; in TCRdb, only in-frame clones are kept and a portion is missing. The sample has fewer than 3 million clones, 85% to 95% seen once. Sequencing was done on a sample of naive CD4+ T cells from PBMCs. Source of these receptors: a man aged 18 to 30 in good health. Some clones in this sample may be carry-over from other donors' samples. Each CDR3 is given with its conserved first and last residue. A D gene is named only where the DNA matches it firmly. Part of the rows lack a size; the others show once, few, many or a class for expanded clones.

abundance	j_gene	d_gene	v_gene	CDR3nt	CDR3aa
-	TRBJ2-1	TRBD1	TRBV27	TGTGCCAGCAGACTCCTCAGGGGGACCGGCGATGAGCAGTTCTTC	CASRLLRGTGDEQFF
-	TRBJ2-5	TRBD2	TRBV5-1	TGCGCCACCTCGGGTTCGACTAGCACGGAGACCCAGTACTTC	CATSGSTSTETQYF
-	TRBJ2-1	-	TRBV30	TGTGCCTGGAGCACGGTAGGGAATGAGCAGTTCTTC	CAWSTVGNEQFF
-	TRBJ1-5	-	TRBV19	TGTGCCAGTAGTATAAACCGCCCAGACGGATTTGGCAATCAGCCCCAGCATTTT	CASSINRPDGFGNQPQHF
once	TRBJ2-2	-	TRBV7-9	TGTGCCAGCAGCTTAGTCCCCTCCGGGAGTCGGGCCGGGGAGCTGTTTTTT	CASSLVPSGSRAGELFF
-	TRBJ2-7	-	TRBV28	TGTGCCAGCATCGAAGGGGGTAGCTCCTACGAGCAGTACTTC	CASIEGGSSYEQYF
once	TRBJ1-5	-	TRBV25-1	TGTGCCAGCAGTGAGGGAGGGTTTGCTCAGCCCCAGCATTTT	CASSEGGFAQPQHF
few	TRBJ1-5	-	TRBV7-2	TGTGCCAGCAGAAACAGAGGAGGTCAGCCCCAGCATTTT	CASRNRGGQPQHF
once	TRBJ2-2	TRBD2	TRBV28	TGTGCCAGCAGTTCTCCGTTTAGTCCCTCCTGGGTAGCGGGAGGGACTCCGAACACCGGGGAGCTGTTTTTT	CASSSPFSPSWVAGGTPNTGELFF
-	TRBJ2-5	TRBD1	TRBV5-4	TGTGCCGTCCGGACAGGGATGTCAGAGACCCAGTACTTC	CAVRTGMSETQYF
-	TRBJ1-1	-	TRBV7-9	TGTGCCAGCAGCTTTACTCTGGACACTGAAGCTTTCTTT	CASSFTLDTEAFF
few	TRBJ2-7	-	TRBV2	TGTGCCAGCGGCGGGACTTCCTACGAGCAGTACTTC	CASGGTSYEQYF
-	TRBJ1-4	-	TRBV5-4	TGTGCCAGCAGCTTGGGTGTGAAAAGGAATGAAAAACTGTTTTTT	CASSLGVKRNEKLFF
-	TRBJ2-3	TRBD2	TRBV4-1	TGCGCCAGCAGCCAGCCGGGACTCACTAGCGGGAGGCCAGACGTAGATACGCAGTATTTT	CASSQPGLTSGRPDVDTQYF
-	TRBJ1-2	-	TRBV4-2	TGTGCCAGCAGCCAGACGGGGACAACTAACTATGGCTACACCTTC	CASSQTGTTNYGYTF
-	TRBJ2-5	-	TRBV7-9	TGTGCCAGCAGTCCTGTCAGGGGAGAGACCCAGTACTTC	CASSPVRGETQYF
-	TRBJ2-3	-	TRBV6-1	TGTGCCAGCAGTGGATGGAGGGAGCGAAGCACAGATACGCAGTATTTT	CASSGWRERSTDTQYF
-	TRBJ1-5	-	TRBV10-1	TGCGCCGGAGAGCGGGGGCCCCAGCATTTT	CAGERGPQHF
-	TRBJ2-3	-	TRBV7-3	TGTGCCAGCAGCTTACTGGGGGTGGGACACGATACGCAGTATTTT	CASSLLGVGHDTQYF
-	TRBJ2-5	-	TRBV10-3	TGTGCCATCAGTCACGATCCGGACGGGGTTAAAGAGACCCAGTACTTC	CAISHDPDGVKETQYF
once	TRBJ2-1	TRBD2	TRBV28	TGTGCCAGCACCTTGGGATCTAGCGGATACAATGAGCAGTTCTTC	CASTLGSSGYNEQFF
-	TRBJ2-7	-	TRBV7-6	TGTGCCAGCAGCTTAGGGGCAGGGCCCTACGAGCAGTACTTC	CASSLGAGPYEQYF
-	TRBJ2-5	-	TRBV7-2	TGTGCCAGCAGCTTAGATAGCGGACAAGAGACCCAGTACTTC	CASSLDSGQETQYF
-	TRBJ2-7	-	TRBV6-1	TGTGCCAGCAGGAAAGAAGGCAACTCCTACGAGCAGTACTTC	CASRKEGNSYEQYF
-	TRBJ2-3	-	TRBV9	TGTGCCAGCAGCCGCCGGGAGTGGGGGGGCGGCACAGATACGCAGTATTTT	CASSRREWGGGTDTQYF
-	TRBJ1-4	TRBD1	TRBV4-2	TGTGCCAGCAGCCAAGCCCCCCTTAGACAGGGAACTAATGAAAAACTGTTTTTT	CASSQAPLRQGTNEKLFF
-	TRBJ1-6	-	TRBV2	TGTGCCAGCAGTGAAAGGGGGGACTGGACAGAAAATAATTCACCCCTCCACTTT	CASSERGDWTENNSPLHF
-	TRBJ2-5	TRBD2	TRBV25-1	TGTGCCAGCAGTGAATGGGATAGCGGGAGGGAAGAGACCCAGTACTTC	CASSEWDSGREETQYF
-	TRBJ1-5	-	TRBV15	TGTGCCACCAGCAGAGGGGGCACCAGCCAGCCCCAGCATTTT	CATSRGGTSQPQHF
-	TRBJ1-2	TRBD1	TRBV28	TGTGCCAGCAGTGGGACAGGAGCAGGCTACACCTTC	CASSGTGAGYTF
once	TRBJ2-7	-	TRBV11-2	TGTGCCAGCAGCTTAGAAGGGTCGGGGGCCTACGAGCAGTACTTC	CASSLEGSGAYEQYF
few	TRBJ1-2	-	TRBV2	TGTGCCAGCAGGCGGACAAGGTCTAACACTGGCTACACCTTC	CASRRTRSNTGYTF
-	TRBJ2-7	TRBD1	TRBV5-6	TGTGCCAGCAGCCCAGCGACAGGGGCCCCGGACGAGCAGTACTTC	CASSPATGAPDEQYF
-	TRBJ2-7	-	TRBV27	TGTGCCAGCAGCCGAAGGGTTGCCGGGCCTATACTGAACTACGAGCAGTACTTC	CASSRRVAGPILNYEQYF
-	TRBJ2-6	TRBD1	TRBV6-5	TGTGCCACGGGACAGCGCTCTGGGGCCAACGTCCTGACTTTC	CATGQRSGANVLTF
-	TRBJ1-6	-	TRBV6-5	TGTGCCAGCAGTTACTCGGGACGCCAGGGACCCCTCCACTTT	CASSYSGRQGPLHF
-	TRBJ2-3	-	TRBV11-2	TGTGCCAGCAGCTTAGATTTACTGAGCTCCACAGATACGCAGTATTTT	CASSLDLLSSTDTQYF
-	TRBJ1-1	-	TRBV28	TGTGCCAGCAGTTTATACACGACCGGAAACACTGAAGCTTTCTTT	CASSLYTTGNTEAFF
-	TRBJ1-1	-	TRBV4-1	TGCGCCAGCAGCCGTACCGATATGAACACTGAAGCTTTCTTT	CASSRTDMNTEAFF
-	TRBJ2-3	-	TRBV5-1	TGCGCCAGCAGCTTGGCCAGGGGGGCAGATACGCAGTATTTT	CASSLARGADTQYF
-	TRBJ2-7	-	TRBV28	TGTGCCAGCAGCCTTAAGACGCCCGCGAGGTACGAGCAGTACTTC	CASSLKTPARYEQYF
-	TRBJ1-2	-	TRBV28	TGTGCCAGCAGTTTAAACCCGGGGAACTATGGCTACACCTTC	CASSLNPGNYGYTF
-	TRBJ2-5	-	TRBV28	TGTGCCAGCAGTCCCCCCGAGGCTGCCCAAGAGACCCAGTACTTC	CASSPPEAAQETQYF
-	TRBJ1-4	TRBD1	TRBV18	TGTGCCAGCTCAGGACAGGGCACTGCAACTAATGAAAAACTGTTTTTT	CASSGQGTATNEKLFF
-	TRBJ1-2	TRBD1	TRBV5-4	TGTGCCAGCAGCCCTGAGGGCAGGGGGGGCTATGGCTACACCTTC	CASSPEGRGGYGYTF
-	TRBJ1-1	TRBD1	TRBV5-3	TGTGCCAGAAGCTGGACGGACAGGGTTAGAACTGAAGCTTTCTTT	CARSWTDRVRTEAFF
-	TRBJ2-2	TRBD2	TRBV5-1	TGCGCCAGCAGCCTCTTAGGGACTCGGGAGGAGGAGCTGTTTTTT	CASSLLGTREEELFF
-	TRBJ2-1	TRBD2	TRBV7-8	TGTGCCAGCAGCCCCCTGCGGACTAGCGGGAGAATCCAGTTCTTC	CASSPLRTSGRIQFF
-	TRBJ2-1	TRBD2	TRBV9	TGTGCCAGCAGCGTAGTCCCTAGCGGGAGTGGATACAATGAGCAGTTCTTC	CASSVVPSGSGYNEQFF
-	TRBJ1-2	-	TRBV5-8	TGTGCCAGCAGCTTGGTCGCGGCCTATGGCTACACCTTC	CASSLVAAYGYTF
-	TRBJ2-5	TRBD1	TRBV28	TGTGCCAGCAGTCGCAGACAGGGGGTGCCGCGAGAGACCCAGTACTTC	CASSRRQGVPRETQYF
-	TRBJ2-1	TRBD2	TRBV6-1	TGTGCCACCGGGACTAGCGCTTACAATGAGCAGTTCTTC	CATGTSAYNEQFF
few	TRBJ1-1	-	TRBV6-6	TGTGCCAGCAGTTACTCGAAGGAAGATTCCACTGAAGCTTTCTTT	CASSYSKEDSTEAFF